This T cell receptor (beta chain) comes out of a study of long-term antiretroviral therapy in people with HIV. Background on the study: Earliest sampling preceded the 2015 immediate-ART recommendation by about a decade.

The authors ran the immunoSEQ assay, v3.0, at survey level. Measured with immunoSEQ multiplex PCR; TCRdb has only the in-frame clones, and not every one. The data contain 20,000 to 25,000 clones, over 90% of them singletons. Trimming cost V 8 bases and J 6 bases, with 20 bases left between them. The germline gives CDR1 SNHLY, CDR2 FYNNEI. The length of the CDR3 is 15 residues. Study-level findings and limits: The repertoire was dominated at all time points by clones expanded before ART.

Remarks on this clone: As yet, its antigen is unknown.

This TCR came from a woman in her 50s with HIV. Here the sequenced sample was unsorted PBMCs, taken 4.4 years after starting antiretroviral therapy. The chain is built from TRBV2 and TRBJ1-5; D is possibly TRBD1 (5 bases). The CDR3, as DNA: TGTGCCAGCGGAGGGGAATCGGGGTCAGGTCAGCCCCAGCATTTT. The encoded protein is CASGGESGSGQPQHF.